Below, one T cell receptor (beta chain) is given with its context. The ends were cut back, 3 bases at V and 6 bases at J, with 11 bases in the middle. CDR1 and CDR2 (germline): LNHNV, YYDKDF (reference sequence). The CDR3 loop spans 13 amino acids. This entry is derived from a study of radiotherapy plus CTLA-4 blockade in lung cancer. Sequencing used immunoSEQ multiplex PCR; TCRdb keeps in-frame clones, though not all of them. This repertoire shows roughly 70,000 clones, over 75% found once; its top ten account for over 35%. This material consisted of peripheral blood, taken from a patient treated with radiotherapy plus ipilimumab. This receptor was obtained from a human donor with non-small cell lung cancer that progressed on radiotherapy plus ipilimumab. This rearrangement joins TRBV15 to TRBJ1-1; D gene uncertain. The DNA of the CDR3 is TGTGCCACCAGCAGGACTGGGAAGGCTGAAGCTTTCTTT. Translation: CATSRTGKAEAFF.